This TCR beta chain was recovered during a study of cytomegalovirus exposure and HLA in healthy donors. Overall study: From HLA-typed donors, an early data release held tens of millions of unique TCRs.

The PCR had 60 Vbeta and 13 Jbeta primers. Using immunoSEQ multiplex PCR, the repertoire was profiled, and TCRdb retains in-frame clones only, with some absent. The sample includes some 120,000 clones. General study points: Presence/absence results assume similar sequencing depth per donor, which may not hold. A missense DCLRE1C variant was associated with V- and J-gene trimming of TCR beta chains in a later analysis, and an independent cohort replicated the association.

Comments on this clone: Its antigen is unidentified.

V gave up 3 bases and J gave up 5 bases, with 10 bases separating them. CDR3 length: 13 residues. CDR1 is SGHAT and CDR2 is FQNNGV in the germline V gene. Specimen: PBMCs. This clonotype was obtained from a woman aged 55-70 years in good health and CMV-seronegative. The chain carries TRBV11-2 and TRBJ2-5; D is unclear. CDR3 sequence (DNA): TGTGCCAGCAGCTTTGGAGATGCGGAGACCCAGTACTTC. Its translation: CASSFGDAETQYF.